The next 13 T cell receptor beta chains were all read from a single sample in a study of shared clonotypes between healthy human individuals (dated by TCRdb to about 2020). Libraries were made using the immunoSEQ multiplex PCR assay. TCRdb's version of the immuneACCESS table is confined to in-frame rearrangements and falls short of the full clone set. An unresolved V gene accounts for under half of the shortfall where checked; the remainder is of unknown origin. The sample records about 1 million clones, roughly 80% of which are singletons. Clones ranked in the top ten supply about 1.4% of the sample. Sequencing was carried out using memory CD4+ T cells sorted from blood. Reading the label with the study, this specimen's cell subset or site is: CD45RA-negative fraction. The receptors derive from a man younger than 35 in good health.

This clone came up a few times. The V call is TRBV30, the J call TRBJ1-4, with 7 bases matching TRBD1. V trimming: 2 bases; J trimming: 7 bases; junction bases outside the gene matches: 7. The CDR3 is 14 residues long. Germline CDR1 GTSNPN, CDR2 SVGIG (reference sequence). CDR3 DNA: TGTGCCTGGAGTAGGGGACAGCTAAGTGAAAAACTGTTTTTT. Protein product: CAWSRGQLSEKLFF.

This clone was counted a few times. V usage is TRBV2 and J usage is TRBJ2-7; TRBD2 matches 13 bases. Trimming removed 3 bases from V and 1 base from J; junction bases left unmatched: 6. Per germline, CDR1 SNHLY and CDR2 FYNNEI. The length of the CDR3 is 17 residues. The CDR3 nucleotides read TGTGCCAGCAGTGACTACAGGACTAGCGGGAGTTCCTACGAGCAGTACTTC. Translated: CASSDYRTSGSSYEQYF.

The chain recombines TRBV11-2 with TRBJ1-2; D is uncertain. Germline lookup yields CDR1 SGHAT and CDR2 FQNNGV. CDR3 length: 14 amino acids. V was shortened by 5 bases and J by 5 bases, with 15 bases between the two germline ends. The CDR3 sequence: CASSPKNILYGYTF. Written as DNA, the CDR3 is TGTGCCAGCAGCCCGAAAAACATCTTGTATGGCTACACCTTC. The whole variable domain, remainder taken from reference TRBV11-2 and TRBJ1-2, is EAGVAQSPRYKIIEKRQSVAFWCNPISGHATLYWYQQILGQGPKLLIQFQNNGVVDDSQLPKDRFSAERLKGVDSTLKIQPAKLEDSAVYLCASSPKNILYGYTFGSGTRLTVV.

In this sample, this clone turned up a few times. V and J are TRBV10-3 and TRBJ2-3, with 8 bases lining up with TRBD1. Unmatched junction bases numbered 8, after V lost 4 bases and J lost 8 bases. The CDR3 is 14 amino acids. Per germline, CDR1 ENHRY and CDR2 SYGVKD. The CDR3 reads CAISGQDRAVTQYF. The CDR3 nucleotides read TGTGCCATCAGTGGACAGGACAGGGCCGTTACGCAGTATTTT.

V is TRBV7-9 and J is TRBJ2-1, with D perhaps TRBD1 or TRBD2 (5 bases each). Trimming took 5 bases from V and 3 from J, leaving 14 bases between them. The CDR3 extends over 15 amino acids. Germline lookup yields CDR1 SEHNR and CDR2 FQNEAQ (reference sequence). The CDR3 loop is CASSAVSGGYNEQFF. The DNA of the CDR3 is TGTGCCAGCAGCGCCGTGAGTGGGGGCTACAATGAGCAGTTCTTC.

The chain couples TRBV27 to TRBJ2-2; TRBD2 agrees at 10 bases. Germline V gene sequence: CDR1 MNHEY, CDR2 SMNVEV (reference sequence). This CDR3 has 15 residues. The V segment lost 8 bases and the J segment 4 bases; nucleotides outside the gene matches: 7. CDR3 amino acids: CASGRLAGRTGELFF. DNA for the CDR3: TGTGCCAGCGGACGACTAGCGGGCCGCACCGGGGAGCTGTTTTTT.

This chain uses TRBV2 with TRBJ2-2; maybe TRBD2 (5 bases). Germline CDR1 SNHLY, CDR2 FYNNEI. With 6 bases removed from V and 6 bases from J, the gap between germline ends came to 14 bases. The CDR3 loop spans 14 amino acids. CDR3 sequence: CASRQEAGPGELFF. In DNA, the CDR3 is TGTGCCAGCAGGCAAGAGGCGGGCCCCGGGGAGCTGTTTTTT.

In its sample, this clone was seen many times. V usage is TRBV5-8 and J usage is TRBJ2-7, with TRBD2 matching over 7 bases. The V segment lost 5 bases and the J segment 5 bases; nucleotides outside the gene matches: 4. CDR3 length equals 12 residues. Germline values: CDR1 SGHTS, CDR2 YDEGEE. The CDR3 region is CASSPGGNEQYF. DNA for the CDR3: TGTGCCAGCAGTCCGGGGGGAAACGAGCAGTACTTC.

The CDR3 here is CAWSVMGGQETQYF. The CDR3 region has the DNA TGTGCCTGGAGTGTAATGGGGGGCCAAGAGACCCAGTACTTC. This sequence joins TRBV30 and TRBJ2-5; the D gene is possibly TRBD2 (6 bases). The CDR3 is 14 amino acids. The germline gives CDR1 GTSNPN, CDR2 SVGIG (reference sequence). V gave up 0 bases and J gave up 1 base, with 9 bases separating them.

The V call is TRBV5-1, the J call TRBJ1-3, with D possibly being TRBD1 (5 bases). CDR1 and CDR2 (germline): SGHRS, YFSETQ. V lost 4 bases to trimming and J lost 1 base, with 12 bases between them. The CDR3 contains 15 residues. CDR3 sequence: CASSRDASSGNTIYF. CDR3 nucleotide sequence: TGCGCCAGCAGCCGGGACGCCAGTTCTGGAAACACCATATATTTT.

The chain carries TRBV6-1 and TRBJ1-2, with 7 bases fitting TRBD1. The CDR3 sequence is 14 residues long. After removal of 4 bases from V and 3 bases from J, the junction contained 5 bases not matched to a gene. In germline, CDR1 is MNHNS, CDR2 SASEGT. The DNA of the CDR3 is TGTGCCAGCAGTGGGGTAGGGGGCTACTATGGCTACACCTTC. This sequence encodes CASSGVGGYYGYTF.

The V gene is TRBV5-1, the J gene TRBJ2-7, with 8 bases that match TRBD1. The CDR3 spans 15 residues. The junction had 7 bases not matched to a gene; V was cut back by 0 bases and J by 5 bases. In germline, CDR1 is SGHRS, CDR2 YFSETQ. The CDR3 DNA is TGCGCCAGCAGCTTGGGTTCGACAGGGGTAAACGAGCAGTACTTC. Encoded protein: CASSLGSTGVNEQYF.

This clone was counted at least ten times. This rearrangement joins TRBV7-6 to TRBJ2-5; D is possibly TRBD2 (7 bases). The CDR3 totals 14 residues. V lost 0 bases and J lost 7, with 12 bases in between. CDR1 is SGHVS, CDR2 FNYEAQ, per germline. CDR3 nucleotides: TGTGCCAGCAGCTTAGCGGCGGGGGCAAGGACCCAGTACTTC. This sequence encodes CASSLAAGARTQYF.